Following are 22 T cell receptor beta chains from one sample sequenced in a study of blood T cell repertoires in COVID-19. Only in-frame clones appear in the TCRdb table, and some are missing; sequencing was by immunoSEQ multiplex PCR. The table includes 100,000 or so clones, approximately 79% detected once. The sequenced sample was peripheral blood. These TCRs come from a man between 70 and 80 years old with active or convalescent COVID-19.

V gene TRBV7-3 combines with J gene TRBJ2-1, with 8 bases matching TRBD2. The CDR3 has 16 residues. Germline CDR1 SGHTA, CDR2 FQGTGA. Germline trimming cut 5 bases from V and 2 bases from J; bases unmatched to any gene: 8. CDR3 bases: TGTGCCAGCAGCCTCGGACTAGCTTTTACCTACAATGAGCAGTTCTTC. It specifies CASSLGLAFTYNEQFF.

The V gene is TRBV4-1, the J gene TRBJ1-2, with 8 positions matching TRBD1. J gave up 0 bases and V 0 bases, and 12 bases lay outside the gene matches. This CDR3 is 19 amino acids long. Germline assignment: CDR1 MGHRA and CDR2 YSYEKL. The CDR3: CASSQDRSGQEISNYGYTF. DNA of the CDR3: TGCGCCAGCAGCCAAGATCGATCGGGACAGGAGATTTCTAACTATGGCTACACCTTC.

The rearrangement links TRBV4-1 to TRBJ1-4, with D unclear. The germline V and J ends were trimmed by 5 bases and 3 bases, with 10 bases remaining between them. Germline loops: CDR1 MGHRA, CDR2 YSYEKL. The CDR3 extends over 14 amino acids. CDR3 coding DNA: TGCGCCAGCAGCTTACCTGCGGCTAATGAAAAACTGTTTTTT. Translation: CASSLPAANEKLFF.

The table lists this clone with many counts. The gene calls are TRBV6-2 or TRBV6-3 and TRBJ2-7, with D perhaps matching TRBD1 (5 bases). Trimming left V 2 bases short and J 0 bases short, with 8 bases between. The germline V gene has CDR1 MNHEY and CDR2 SVGEGT. The CDR3 loop spans 14 amino acids. CDR3 residues: CASSYQGNSYEQYF. The CDR3 DNA is TGTGCCAGCAGTTACCAGGGAAACTCCTACGAGCAGTACTTC.

V and J are TRBV5-4 and TRBJ1-1; a possible D gene is TRBD1 (6 bases). Trimming cost V 4 bases and J 4 bases, with 23 bases left between them. This CDR3 comprises 17 residues. Germline V lookup: CDR1 SGHNT, CDR2 YYREEE (reference sequence). In nucleotides, the CDR3 is TGTGCCAGCAGCGCAAATTCGGGCGGGGGGCGAAGCACTGAAGCTTTCTTT. It translates to CASSANSGGGRSTEAFF. Variable domain in full (rest from reference TRBV5-4 and TRBJ1-1): ETGVTQSPTHLIKTRGQQVTLRCSSQSGHNTVSWYQQALGQGPQFIFQYYREEENGRGNFPPRFSGLQFPNYSSELNVNALELDDSALYLCASSANSGGGRSTEAFFGQGTRLTVV.

This CDR3 reads CAWSVAEGLGSNSPLHF. The CDR3 nucleotides are TGTGCCTGGAGTGTAGCCGAGGGCTTAGGATCCAATTCACCCCTCCACTTT. The chain combines TRBV30 with TRBJ1-6, with unresolved D. V was clipped by 0 bases and J by 7 bases, with 19 bases between them. Germline assignment: CDR1 GTSNPN and CDR2 SVGIG (reference sequence). The CDR3 consists of 17 residues. The full variable domain, its missing parts supplied by reference TRBV30 and TRBJ1-6, is SQTIHQWPATLVQPVGSPLSLECTVEGTSNPNLYWYRQAAGRGLQLLFYSVGIGQISSEVPQNLSASRPQDRQFILSSKKLLLSDSGFYLCAWSVAEGLGSNSPLHFGNGTRLTVT.

The chain has TRBV7-9 and TRBJ2-7; 12 nucleotides match TRBD2. V lost 1 base and J lost 5; bases outside the gene matches: 6. This CDR3 has 16 amino acids. Germline assignment: CDR1 SEHNR and CDR2 FQNEAQ (reference sequence). This CDR3 reads CASSLGGTSGRNEQYF. The CDR3 DNA is TGTGCCAGCAGCTTAGGGGGTACTAGCGGGAGGAACGAGCAGTACTTC.

The chain employs TRBV24-1 and TRBJ1-3; 9 positions match TRBD1. The CDR3 contains 12 residues. V gave up 9 bases and J gave up 5 bases; unmatched junction bases: 1. Per the germline V gene, CDR1 is KGHDR and CDR2 is SFDVKD. CDR3: CATGQGRNTIYF. The CDR3 DNA sequence: TGTGCCACCGGACAGGGGCGAAACACCATATATTTT.

The J gene is TRBJ2-7, the V gene TRBV5-6; maybe TRBD1 (6 bases). Germline CDR1 is SGHDT and CDR2 is YYEEEE. The CDR3 covers 14 residues. V was cut by 0 bases and J by 4 bases, with 11 bases left in between. The CDR3 here is CASSLGVTGYEQYF. As DNA, the CDR3 is TGTGCCAGCAGCTTGGGAGTTACAGGGTACGAGCAGTACTTC.

V gene TRBV25-1 combines with J gene TRBJ1-1, with D tentatively TRBD1 (5 bases). The CDR3 is made up of 14 amino acids. The germline V and J ends were trimmed by 1 base and 4 bases, with 10 bases remaining between them. The germline V gene has CDR1 MGHDK and CDR2 SYGVNS. The DNA for the CDR3 is TGTGCCAGCAGTGAATTGGGGGGAGGCACTGAAGCTTTCTTT. This encodes CASSELGGGTEAFF.

This clone came up a few times. The chain links TRBV12-5 to TRBJ1-2, with a weak D call TRBD1 (5 bases). V dropped 4 bases and J dropped 8 bases, with 11 bases sitting between them. The CDR3 runs to 12 residues. CDR1 and CDR2 from the germline V gene are LGHNT and FRNRAP. The CDR3 loop is CASGSRDSGYTF. In DNA form, the CDR3 reads TGTGCTAGTGGTTCACGCGACAGCGGCTACACCTTC.

The chain employs TRBV6-5 and TRBJ2-2; weak D call: TRBD1 (6 bases). Between the trimmed V and J ends, which lost 8 bases and 4 bases, there was a span of 11 bases. The CDR3 has 13 residues. The germline V gene has CDR1 MNHEY and CDR2 SVGAGI. CDR3 nucleotides: TGTGCCAGCCGGGACATCGGCACCGGGGAGCTGTTTTTT. Translation gives CASRDIGTGELFF.

The chain links TRBV25-1 to TRBJ1-1; 10 nucleotides line up with TRBD1. The CDR3 extends over 14 amino acids. CDR1 is MGHDK and CDR2 is SYGVNS in the germline V gene. V gave up 4 bases and J gave up 1 base; unmatched junction bases: 0. CDR3 amino acids: CASSGDRGNTEAFF. The CDR3 DNA sequence: TGTGCCAGCAGTGGGGACAGGGGGAACACTGAAGCTTTCTTT.

The chain has TRBV2 and TRBJ1-1; TRBD1 matches 11 bases. This CDR3 spans 15 amino acids. V lost 3 bases and J lost 4; bases outside the gene matches: 4. Germline V CDR1 and CDR2: SNHLY, FYNNEI. The CDR3 DNA reads as TGTGCCAGCAGTGAGACCGGGACAGGGGGCACTGAAGCTTTCTTT. This translates into CASSETGTGGTEAFF.

The chain joins TRBV2 to TRBJ2-3, with unresolved D. The CDR3 consists of 12 residues. V lost 2 bases, J lost 3 bases, and 3 bases lay in between. Germline CDR1 SNHLY, CDR2 FYNNEI. Here the CDR3 reads CASSEQTDTQYF. In DNA form, the CDR3 reads TGTGCCAGCAGTGAACAGACAGATACGCAGTATTTT. The full variable domain, completed using reference TRBV2 and TRBJ2-3, is EPEVTQTPSHQVTQMGQEVILRCVPISNHLYFYWYRQILGQKVEFLVSFYNNEISEKSEIFDDQFSVERPDGSNFTLKIRSTKLEDSAMYFCASSEQTDTQYFGPGTRLTVL.

This clone was picked up one time. The chain recombines TRBV2 with TRBJ1-2, with 8 bases that match TRBD1. Germline V lookup: CDR1 SNHLY, CDR2 FYNNEI. With 5 bases clipped from V and 4 bases from J, the junction kept 9 bases outside the gene matches. The CDR3 runs to 15 residues. The CDR3 is CASSPGQGLFYGYTF. DNA of the CDR3: TGTGCCAGCAGTCCCGGACAGGGACTTTTCTATGGCTACACCTTC. The whole variable domain, remainder taken from reference TRBV2 and TRBJ1-2, is EPEVTQTPSHQVTQMGQEVILRCVPISNHLYFYWYRQILGQKVEFLVSFYNNEISEKSEIFDDQFSVERPDGSNFTLKIRSTKLEDSAMYFCASSPGQGLFYGYTFGSGTRLTVV.

The chain joins TRBV11-2 to TRBJ1-5; D may be TRBD1 (6 bases). The CDR3 extends over 13 amino acids. Germline loops: CDR1 SGHAT, CDR2 FQNNGV. Trimming removed 2 bases from V and 7 bases from J, with 9 bases in between. This CDR3 reads CASSLRGGQPQHF. DNA for the CDR3: TGTGCCAGCAGCTTAAGGGGGGGACAGCCCCAGCATTTT.

V gene TRBV28 combines with J gene TRBJ2-7; possible D gene TRBD2, 5 bases. The CDR3 has 14 residues. The germline V and J ends were trimmed by 7 bases and 2 bases, with 15 bases remaining between them. In germline, CDR1 is MDHEN, CDR2 SYDVKM. The CDR3 is CASTLGSDPYEQYF. CDR3 in DNA: TGTGCCAGCACACTAGGGTCCGATCCCTACGAGCAGTACTTC.

The chain couples TRBV5-1 to TRBJ1-2; D possibly corresponds to TRBD1 (5 bases). This CDR3 is 18 amino acids long. CDR1 is SGHRS and CDR2 is YFSETQ in the germline V gene. V dropped 0 bases and J dropped 2 bases, with 20 bases sitting between them. This CDR3 is CASSLEGGWGAGNYGYTF. CDR3 sequence (DNA): TGCGCCAGCAGCTTGGAGGGCGGATGGGGCGCGGGGAACTATGGCTACACCTTC.

The chain employs TRBV7-9 and TRBJ2-7; no clear D. CDR1 and CDR2 (germline): SEHNR, FQNEAQ (reference sequence). V was clipped by 5 bases and J by 1 base, with 9 bases between them. The CDR3 has 13 amino acids. CDR3 amino acids: CASSRATSYEQYF. The CDR3 coding sequence is TGTGCCAGCAGCAGGGCCACTTCCTACGAGCAGTACTTC.

This chain links TRBV5-6 with TRBJ2-5; TRBD2 matches at 10 bases. Looked up from germline, CDR1 is SGHDT and CDR2 is YYEEEE. This CDR3 spans 15 amino acids. Trimming removed 4 bases from V and 2 bases from J; junction bases left unmatched: 5. The CDR3 DNA sequence: TGTGCCAGCAGCCCTAGCGGGAGAGAACAAGAGACCCAGTACTTC. Its translation: CASSPSGREQETQYF.

In this sample, this clone turned up once. The chain links TRBV3-1 (or the pseudogene TRBV3-2) to TRBJ2-1; 8 nucleotides line up with TRBD1. V shed 10 bases, J shed 4 bases, and the junction held 6 bases outside the gene matches. Germline V CDR1 and CDR2: LGHDT, YNNKEL (reference sequence). The CDR3 spans 13 residues. CDR3 sequence: CATSGGPYNEQFF. The CDR3 nucleotides are TGTGCCACCTCAGGGGGCCCTTACAATGAGCAGTTCTTC.